These 27 T cell receptor beta chains came from one sample sequenced in a study of a mutant IDH1 vaccine in newly diagnosed glioma. For these receptors, no antigen is known. Time point of the sample: week 35, safety follow-up. Each dose of the vaccine consisted of 300 ug of mutant IDH1 20-mer peptide, with topical imiquimod. The assay was immunoSEQ multiplex PCR, and TCRdb's table has in-frame clones only and misses some. The repertoire holds 43,000 or so clones, with 92% as singletons. The source was PBMCs, collected from a glioma patient whose treatment included an IDH1 peptide vaccine. The receptors come from a man aged 45 to 65 with glioma.

The chain joins TRBV30 to TRBJ2-5; D unclear. V lost 0 bases to trimming and J lost 0 bases, with 8 bases between them. CDR3 length: 14 amino acids. CDR1 is GTSNPN, CDR2 SVGIG, per germline (reference sequence). The CDR3 region is CAWSVLENQETQYF. The DNA for the CDR3 is TGTGCCTGGAGTGTCCTCGAGAACCAAGAGACCCAGTACTTC.

This chain's CDR3 is CASGLITNSGANVLTF. CDR3 bases: TGTGCTAGTGGTTTGATTACTAACTCTGGGGCCAACGTCCTGACTTTC. The chain has TRBV12-5 and TRBJ2-6; no clear D. Germline V gene data show CDR1 as LGHNT and CDR2 as FRNRAP. The CDR3 is 16 residues long. Between the trimmed V and J ends, which lost 2 bases and 0 bases, there was a span of 8 bases.

The chain recombines TRBV10-3 with TRBJ2-3, with TRBD1 matching 8 bases. This CDR3 has 15 amino acids. CDR1 ENHRY and CDR2 SYGVKD come from the germline V gene. V lost 3 bases to trimming and J lost 4 bases; unmatched junction nucleotides: 6. CDR3 nucleotide sequence: TGTGCCATCAGTGACTGGACAGGGCACGCAGATACGCAGTATTTT. Amino acid sequence: CAISDWTGHADTQYF.

The rearrangement joins TRBV4-1 to TRBJ1-1; a weak D match, TRBD1 (5 bases). The CDR3 runs to 15 residues. Germline values: CDR1 MGHRA, CDR2 YSYEKL. Between the trimmed V and J ends, which lost 1 base and 1 base, there was a span of 10 bases. The CDR3 is CASSQAITGNTEAFF. The CDR3 bases are TGCGCCAGCAGCCAAGCCATTACAGGGAACACTGAAGCTTTCTTT.

The chain uses TRBV28 and TRBJ1-6, with D unclear. The CDR3 covers 15 residues. Germline assignment: CDR1 MDHEN and CDR2 SYDVKM. V was trimmed by 5 bases and J by 10 bases, leaving 18 bases between them. CDR3 in DNA: TGTGCCAGCAGTGTCCGGGGAGGTTTAGAATCACCCCTCCACTTT. Its translation is CASSVRGGLESPLHF.

J is TRBJ2-5 and V is TRBV18; TRBD2 is a possible D gene (6 bases). This CDR3 spans 15 amino acids. The V gene lost 4 bases and the J gene lost 4 bases, with 16 bases spanning the gap. Germline V gives CDR1 KGHSH, CDR2 LQKENI. The CDR3 DNA is TGTGCCAGCTCACTCTACGGGAGCTCATTAGAGACCCAGTACTTC. Protein sequence: CASSLYGSSLETQYF.

The chain's CDR3 is CASSQGGNQPQHF. Here the CDR3 DNA reads TGTGCCAGCAGCCAAGGTGGAAATCAGCCCCAGCATTTT. The chain joins TRBV4-2 to TRBJ1-5; D is undetermined. This CDR3 contains 13 residues. Germline CDR1 LGHNA, CDR2 YNFKEQ. V gave up 1 base and J gave up 4 bases, with 5 bases separating them.

In its sample, this clone was seen once. The chain joins TRBV2 to TRBJ1-2; TRBD1 might be the D (5 bases). Germline loops: CDR1 SNHLY, CDR2 FYNNEI. Trimming cost V 8 bases and J 1 base, with 11 bases left between them. The CDR3 loop spans 13 amino acids. In nucleotides, the CDR3 is TGTGCCAGCGGAGGGACGGGTAACTATGGCTACACCTTC. It encodes CASGGTGNYGYTF. Combining the CDR3 with reference TRBV2 and TRBJ1-2 gives the whole variable domain EPEVTQTPSHQVTQMGQEVILRCVPISNHLYFYWYRQILGQKVEFLVSFYNNEISEKSEIFDDQFSVERPDGSNFTLKIRSTKLEDSAMYFCASGGTGNYGYTFGSGTRLTVV.

This clone has only a few counts. The chain combines TRBV28 with TRBJ1-2; D uncertain. From germline, CDR1 is MDHEN and CDR2 SYDVKM. Trimming cost V 6 bases and J 2 bases, with 4 bases left between them. The CDR3 sequence is 11 residues long. CDR3 amino acids: CASRLNYGYTF. CDR3 in DNA: TGTGCCAGCAGACTGAACTATGGCTACACCTTC.

The chain has TRBV7-9 and TRBJ2-7; D is perhaps TRBD1 (6 bases). V lost 4 bases and J lost 2, with 27 bases in between. The CDR3 is 19 amino acids. Germline V gene sequence: CDR1 SEHNR, CDR2 FQNEAQ (reference sequence). In DNA, the CDR3 is TGTGCCAGCAGCTCGTCTGCCGGGACACAGGGCCCAAGAACCTACGAGCAGTACTTC. As protein: CASSSSAGTQGPRTYEQYF.

The chain is built from TRBV5-1 and TRBJ1-4; possible D gene TRBD1, 5 bases. The CDR3 covers 13 residues. Germline lookup yields CDR1 SGHRS and CDR2 YFSETQ. Trimming removed 7 bases at V and 7 bases at J, with 14 bases between. This chain's CDR3 is CASHEGMGEKLFF. As DNA, the CDR3 is TGCGCCAGCCACGAGGGGATGGGTGAAAAACTGTTTTTT.

The rearrangement links TRBV27 to TRBJ2-3, with 8 bases aligning to TRBD2. V gave up 5 bases and J gave up 8 bases; unmatched junction bases: 12. The CDR3 has 15 residues. CDR1 and CDR2 from the germline V gene are MNHEY and SMNVEV (reference sequence). This chain's CDR3 is CASSRLSGTSPTQYF. Here the CDR3 DNA reads TGTGCCAGCAGTCGCCTTAGCGGGACCTCCCCTACGCAGTATTTT.

This chain links TRBV5-1 with TRBJ1-1, with D perhaps TRBD1 (6 bases). This CDR3 is built from 20 residues. Trimming removed 4 bases at V and 0 bases at J, with 28 bases between. Germline V gene sequence: CDR1 SGHRS, CDR2 YFSETQ. This chain's CDR3 is CASSNRRGAGDPSMNTEAFF. Here the CDR3 DNA reads TGCGCCAGCAGCAACAGGCGGGGGGCTGGGGACCCCTCCATGAACACTGAAGCTTTCTTT.

As DNA, the CDR3 is TGTGCCAGCAGTGTGGGGGCGCGAGAGACCCAGTACTTC. Its translation is CASSVGARETQYF. The chain combines TRBV2 with TRBJ2-5, with a possible D match to TRBD1 (6 bases). The CDR3 is made up of 13 amino acids. CDR1 is SNHLY, CDR2 FYNNEI, per germline. Trimming cost V 4 bases and J 4 bases, with 10 bases left between them.

The chain is built from TRBV14 and TRBJ1-1, with D unclear. CDR3 length: 15 residues. V was cut by 1 base and J by 5 bases, with 14 bases left in between. Germline V gives CDR1 SGHDN, CDR2 FVKESK. The CDR3 sequence: CASSQVGRIRTEAFF. CDR3 DNA sequence: TGTGCCAGCAGCCAAGTAGGCAGGATCAGGACTGAAGCTTTCTTT.

V and J are TRBV28 and TRBJ1-1; 9 bases line up with TRBD1. Germline V gene data show CDR1 as MDHEN and CDR2 as SYDVKM. This CDR3 has 14 amino acids. Unmatched junction bases numbered 12, after V lost 6 bases and J lost 10 bases. The CDR3 here is CASRYRDRALGAFF. CDR3 coding DNA: TGTGCCAGCAGGTACCGGGACAGGGCGTTAGGAGCTTTCTTT.

The chain joins TRBV7-6 to TRBJ1-5, with 7 bases aligning to TRBD1. V lost 1 base and J lost 6; bases outside the gene matches: 9. There are 16 residues in the CDR3. Looked up from germline, CDR1 is SGHVS and CDR2 is FNYEAQ. In DNA form, the CDR3 reads TGTGCCAGCAGCTTAGAGGGAGGGGGCAGGGTTCAGCCCCAGCATTTT. This gives the protein CASSLEGGGRVQPQHF. The variable domain in full, with the rest retrieved from reference TRBV7-6 and TRBJ1-5, is GAGVSQSPRYKVTKRGQDVALRCDPISGHVSLYWYRQALGQGPEFLTYFNYEAQQDKSGLPNDRFSAERPEGSISTLTIQRTEQRDSAMYRCASSLEGGGRVQPQHFGDGTRLSIL.

The chain links TRBV6-6 to TRBJ2-7, with TRBD1 as a possible D gene (5 bases). Germline values: CDR1 MNHNY, CDR2 SVGAGI (reference sequence). Trimming removed 3 bases from V and 0 bases from J, with 12 bases in between. The CDR3 has 15 residues. CDR3 sequence (DNA): TGTGCCAGCAGTTATTCACAGGCGTCCTCCTACGAGCAGTACTTC. Residues: CASSYSQASSYEQYF.

The V call is TRBV13, the J call TRBJ2-7; D is perhaps TRBD2 (5 bases). Germline V gene data show CDR1 as PRHDT and CDR2 as FYEKMQ (reference sequence). With 0 bases removed from V and 0 bases from J, the gap between germline ends came to 12 bases. The CDR3 is 16 amino acids. CDR3 bases: TGTGCCAGCAGCTTAGGCCTTTCGGGGAGCTCCTACGAGCAGTACTTC. It encodes CASSLGLSGSSYEQYF.

The chain links TRBV2 to TRBJ1-2; weak D call: TRBD1 (6 bases). This CDR3 has 15 amino acids. The germline V gene encodes CDR1 SNHLY and CDR2 FYNNEI. Trimming removed 5 bases from V and 0 bases from J, with 13 bases in between. The CDR3 nucleotides read TGTGCCAGCAGTCTGGGGGCCAGAGCTAACTATGGCTACACCTTC. Encoded protein: CASSLGARANYGYTF. Full variable domain (rest looked up from reference TRBV2 and TRBJ1-2): EPEVTQTPSHQVTQMGQEVILRCVPISNHLYFYWYRQILGQKVEFLVSFYNNEISEKSEIFDDQFSVERPDGSNFTLKIRSTKLEDSAMYFCASSLGARANYGYTFGSGTRLTVV.

This sequence joins TRBV10-3 and TRBJ1-2; TRBD1 aligns across 12 bases. Looked up from germline, CDR1 is ENHRY and CDR2 is SYGVKD. This CDR3 has 19 residues. J gave up 4 bases and V 4 bases, and 16 bases lay outside the gene matches. The CDR3 here is CAISATGRDRGQSSYGYTF. CDR3 coding DNA: TGTGCCATCAGTGCCACGGGGAGGGACAGGGGGCAGAGTAGCTATGGCTACACCTTC.

This sequence joins TRBV18 and TRBJ1-5; D gene uncertain. V gave up 1 base and J gave up 7 bases, with 8 bases separating them. Germline CDR1 reads KGHSH; CDR2 reads LQKENI. CDR3 length equals 13 residues. The CDR3 nucleotides are TGTGCCAGCTCACCACAGGTAGGGCAGCCCCAGCATTTT. Translated: CASSPQVGQPQHF.

The rearrangement joins TRBV2 to TRBJ2-1, with 10 nucleotides matching TRBD1. Germline trimming cut 3 bases from V and 0 bases from J; bases unmatched to any gene: 5. From germline, CDR1 is SNHLY and CDR2 FYNNEI. CDR3 length: 17 residues. The CDR3 nucleotides read TGTGCCAGCAGTGACGGGACAGGGGTGAGCTCCTACAATGAGCAGTTCTTC. Translation gives CASSDGTGVSSYNEQFF.

The chain recombines TRBV6-5 with TRBJ2-7; 7 bases agree with TRBD1. Germline CDR1 and CDR2: MNHEY and SVGAGI. J lost 3 bases, V lost 6 bases, and 8 bases had no gene match. The CDR3 length is 14 residues. The CDR3 nucleotides are TGTGCCAGCAGCTGGGACAGCGAGTACTACGAGCAGTACTTC. Its protein product is CASSWDSEYYEQYF.

The chain links TRBV30 to TRBJ1-5, with D unresolved. There are 13 residues in the CDR3. Per germline, CDR1 GTSNPN and CDR2 SVGIG (reference sequence). Trimming took 3 bases from V and 9 from J, leaving 15 bases between them. The CDR3 region is CAWSDSAIWPQHF. DNA for the CDR3: TGTGCCTGGAGCGATTCGGCGATATGGCCCCAGCATTTT.

V gene TRBV4-2 combines with J gene TRBJ2-3; possibly TRBD2 for D (6 bases). V dropped 4 bases and J dropped 2 bases, with 16 bases sitting between them. The length of the CDR3 is 16 residues. Germline V gene lookup returns CDR1 LGHNA and CDR2 YNFKEQ. In nucleotides, the CDR3 is TGTGCCAGCAGCCTAGTCGGTAGCGGTTCCACAGATACGCAGTATTTT. Amino acid sequence: CASSLVGSGSTDTQYF.

This clone was counted only a few times. This sequence joins TRBV9 and TRBJ1-3; D is undetermined. CDR1 SGDLS and CDR2 YYNGEE come from the germline V gene. The CDR3 sequence is 15 residues long. V was cut by 4 bases and J by 0 bases, with 11 bases left in between. CDR3 in amino acids: CASSPDPSSGNTIYF. DNA of the CDR3: TGTGCCAGCAGCCCCGACCCTAGCTCTGGAAACACCATATATTTT.